This T cell receptor beta chain stems from a study of vaccination effects on CD4 cells after COVID-19 (dated by TCRdb to the early 2020s). For context, the study as a whole: In the ViraFEST assay, PBMC were stimulated with viral peptide pools, and antigen-specific CD4+ T cell clonotypes were then identified by expansion using TCR sequencing. Cultures from other donors in the study were sequenced with the Oncomine TCR Beta short-read assay on an Illumina iSeq 100. In both COVID-19 convalescent patients and infection-naive vaccine recipients, the study compared SARS-CoV-2 spike-specific CD4+ TCR repertoires from before mRNA vaccination with those from after it. Two doses of either the BNT162b2 or the mRNA-1273 mRNA SARS-CoV-2 vaccine were administered to participants. Each well held 1.5 million to 2 million PBMC cultured in IMDM containing approximately 5% human AB serum, around 9.3 IU/ml IL-2 and gentamicin, along with approximately 10 ug/ml peptides. Altogether, roughly 10 COVID-19 convalescent patients and several SARS-CoV-2-naive healthy vaccine recipients made up the full study.

Results the study describes overall, beyond this receptor: Among healthy vaccine recipients, nearly all vaccine-induced clones were SARS-CoV-2 mono-reactive, and just 1 of 255 was cross-reactive with common cold coronaviruses. Clones induced by infection and clones induced by vaccination both contracted markedly at late timepoints after vaccination, which fits with T cell responses waning over time. Only a small number of convalescent patients were included, and no early post-infection timepoints were available, which limited the study.

After approximately eleven days of culture, CD4+ T cells were isolated with the EasySep CD4+ T cell isolation kit. Negative nucleocapsid antibody results before and after vaccination confirmed that the healthy vaccine recipients had no prior SARS-CoV-2 infection. On days 3 and 7, half of the culture medium was replaced with fresh IL-2-containing medium. Unless noted otherwise, every peptide stimulation condition was grown in triplicate wells. PBMC were separated from whole blood using Ficoll-Paque Plus gradient centrifugation and were then either cryopreserved at -140C or used fresh. Genomic DNA was extracted from cultured CD4+ T cells with the QIAamp micro DNA kit. Germline trimming amounts to 4 bases on V and 0 bases on J, with 8 as the count of junction bases outside the gene matches. Taken from cysteine to phenylalanine, the CDR3 has 17 residues. Only the CDR3 DNA is retained, 51 bases long and in frame from the first base. From a lookup of the germline V gene, CDR1 and CDR2 are KGHSH and LQKENI.

With regard to this clone: Its antigen specificity is not known. No per-base quality is available; no much larger clone lies one base away.

The library came from the immunoSEQ multiplex PCR assay. DNA from the CD4+ T cells that had been cultured and isolated underwent TCR beta CDR3 sequencing. Per the source publication's procedure: Non-productive TCR sequences were removed, reads were trimmed to the CDR3 region, and CDR3s of at least 7 amino acids were retained. Antigen-specific clonotypes were identified with the MANAFEST web app by comparing expansion in peptide wells against reference cultures. Positive clones required FDR<0.05 expansion versus reference and all other wells, odds ratio above 5, and frequency above 0.1% in two replicate wells. Clonotypes significantly expanded in SARS-CoV-2 spike wells and in at least one common cold coronavirus spike condition were defined as cross-reactive. Levenshtein distance calculated with the stringdist R package was used to assess CDR3 similarity, and unrooted trees were constructed with ape in R 3.6.1. TCRdb mirrors the immuneACCESS table, restricted to in-frame sequences. Some clones are absent from its copies; in checked studies, under half trace to an unresolved V gene, and the reason for the others is unknown. Clone size and V and J calls were adopted from that table, with D and trimming inferred from the DNA. Recorded for this sample are over 65,000 clones; 70% to 80% of them occurred a single time. The top ten constitute roughly 1.9% of the sample.

The sequence came from a human donor who received a COVID-19 vaccine. This specimen consisted of CD4+ T cells from PBMCs cultured without peptide, obtained before COVID-19 vaccination. The chain employs TRBV18 and TRBJ1-1; TRBD1 agrees with 10 junctional bases. For the CDR3, the sequence is CASSQGQGVYMNTEAFF. In nucleotide form, the sequence is TGTGCCAGCTCACAAGGACAGGGGGTCTACATGAACACTGAAGCTTTCTTT.